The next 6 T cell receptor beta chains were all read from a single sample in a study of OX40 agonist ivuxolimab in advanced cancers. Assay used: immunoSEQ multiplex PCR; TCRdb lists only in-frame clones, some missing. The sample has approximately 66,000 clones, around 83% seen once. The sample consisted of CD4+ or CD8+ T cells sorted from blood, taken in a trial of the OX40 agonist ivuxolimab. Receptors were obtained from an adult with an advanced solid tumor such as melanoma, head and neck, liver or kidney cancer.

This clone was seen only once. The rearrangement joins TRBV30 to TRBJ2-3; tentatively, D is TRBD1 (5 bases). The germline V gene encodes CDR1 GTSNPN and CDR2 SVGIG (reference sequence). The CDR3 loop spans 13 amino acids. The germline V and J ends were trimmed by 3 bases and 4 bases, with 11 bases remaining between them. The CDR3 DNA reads TGTGCCTGGAGCCCAGGGTCCCCAGATACGCAGTATTTT. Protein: CAWSPGSPDTQYF.

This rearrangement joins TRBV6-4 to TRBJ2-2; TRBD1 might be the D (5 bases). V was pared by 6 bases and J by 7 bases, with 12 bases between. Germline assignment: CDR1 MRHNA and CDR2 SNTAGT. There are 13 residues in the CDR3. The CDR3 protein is CASSTGLIGELFF. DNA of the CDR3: TGTGCCAGCAGCACAGGTTTGATCGGGGAGCTGTTTTTT.

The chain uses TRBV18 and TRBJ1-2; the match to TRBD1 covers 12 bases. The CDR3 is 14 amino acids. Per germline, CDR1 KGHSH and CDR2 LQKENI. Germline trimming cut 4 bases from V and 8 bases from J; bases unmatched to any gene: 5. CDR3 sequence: CASSLRDRGLGYTF. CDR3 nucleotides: TGTGCCAGCTCACTCCGGGACAGGGGGCTCGGCTACACCTTC.

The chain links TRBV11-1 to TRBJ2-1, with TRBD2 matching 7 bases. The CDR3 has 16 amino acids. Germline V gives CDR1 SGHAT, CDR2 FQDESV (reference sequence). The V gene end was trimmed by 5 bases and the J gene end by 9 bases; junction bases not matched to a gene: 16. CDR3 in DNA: TGTGCCAGCAGCCGATCTGTAGCGGGCGGTAACTTTGAGCAGTTCTTC. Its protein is CASSRSVAGGNFEQFF.

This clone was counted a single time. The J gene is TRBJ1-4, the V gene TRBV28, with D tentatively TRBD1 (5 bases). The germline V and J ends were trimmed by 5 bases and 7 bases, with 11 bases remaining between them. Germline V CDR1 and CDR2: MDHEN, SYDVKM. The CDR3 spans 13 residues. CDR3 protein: CASSDGHFEKLFF. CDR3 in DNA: TGTGCCAGCAGTGACGGACACTTTGAAAAACTGTTTTTT.

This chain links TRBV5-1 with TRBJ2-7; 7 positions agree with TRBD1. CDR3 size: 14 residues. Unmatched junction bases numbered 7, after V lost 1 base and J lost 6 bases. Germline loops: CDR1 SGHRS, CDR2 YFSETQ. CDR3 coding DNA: TGCGCCAGCAGCTTGAGAGGGGGCGACGGCGAGCAGTACTTC. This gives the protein CASSLRGGDGEQYF.